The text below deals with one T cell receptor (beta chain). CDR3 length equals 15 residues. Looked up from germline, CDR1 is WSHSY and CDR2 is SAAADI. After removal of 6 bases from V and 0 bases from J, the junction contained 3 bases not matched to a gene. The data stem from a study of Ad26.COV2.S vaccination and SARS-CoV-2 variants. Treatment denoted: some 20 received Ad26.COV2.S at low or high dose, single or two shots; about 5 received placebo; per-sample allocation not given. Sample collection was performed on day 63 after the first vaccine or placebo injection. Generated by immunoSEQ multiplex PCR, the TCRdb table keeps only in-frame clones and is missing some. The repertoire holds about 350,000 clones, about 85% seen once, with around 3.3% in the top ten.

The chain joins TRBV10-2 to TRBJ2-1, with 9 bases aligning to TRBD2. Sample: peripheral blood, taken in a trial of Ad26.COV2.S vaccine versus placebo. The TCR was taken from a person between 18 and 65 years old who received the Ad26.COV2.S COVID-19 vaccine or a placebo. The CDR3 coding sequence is TGCGCCAGCAGAAGGACTAGCGACTCCTACAATGAGCAGTTCTTC. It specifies CASRRTSDSYNEQFF.